This TCR beta chain was found in a study of blood T cell repertoires in COVID-19. Turning to the study itself: Sources were T cells, B-cell-depleted T cells, or PBMCs; the material itself was cDNA or gDNA.

Libraries were prepared by immunoSEQ multiplex PCR; TCRdb keeps only in-frame clonotypes and omits some of them. The sample has roughly 290,000 clones, 80% to 90% seen once; the top ten hold roughly 2%. The sequenced sample was PBMCs or T cells enriched from blood (not recorded which). The TCR was taken from a man younger than 40 who had recovered from COVID-19.

CDR3: CASSPDAGGPGAFF. The CDR3 DNA sequence: TGTGCCAGCTCACCAGACGCGGGGGGGCCAGGGGCTTTCTTT. This chain links TRBV18 with TRBJ1-1; D might be TRBD1 (6 bases). V was shortened by 2 bases and J by 11 bases, with 18 bases between the two germline ends. CDR3 size: 14 residues. Germline CDR1 KGHSH, CDR2 LQKENI.